This entry is about one TCR beta chain. Its antigen is as yet unknown. The ends lost 7 bases at V and 6 bases at J; junction bases unmatched: 6. Germline CDR1 is KGHSH and CDR2 is LQKENI. The CDR3 has 13 amino acids. Generated by immunoSEQ multiplex PCR, the TCRdb table keeps only in-frame clones and is missing some. The sample shows roughly 100,000 clones, 85% to 90% of them seen only once. Time point reported: after dendritic cell vaccination, including at tumor progression/relapse. The sample belongs to a study of glioma-infiltrating T cells after dendritic cell vaccination. General observations from the study: Complete blood and tumor specimen sets were limited to few patients.

The chain combines TRBV18 with TRBJ1-1; TRBD1 agrees at 9 bases. This receptor was taken from a human donor with glioblastoma. The starting material was blood, obtained after dendritic cell vaccination. The CDR3 spells CASFPGTGSEAFF. CDR3 DNA: TGTGCCAGCTTTCCCGGGACAGGGTCTGAAGCTTTCTTT. Variable domain in full (rest from reference TRBV18 and TRBJ1-1): NAGVMQNPRHLVRRRGQEARLRCSPMKGHSHVYWYRQLPEEGLKFMVYLQKENIIDESGMPKERFSAEFPKEGPSILRIQQVVRGDSAAYFCASFPGTGSEAFFGQGTRLTVV.